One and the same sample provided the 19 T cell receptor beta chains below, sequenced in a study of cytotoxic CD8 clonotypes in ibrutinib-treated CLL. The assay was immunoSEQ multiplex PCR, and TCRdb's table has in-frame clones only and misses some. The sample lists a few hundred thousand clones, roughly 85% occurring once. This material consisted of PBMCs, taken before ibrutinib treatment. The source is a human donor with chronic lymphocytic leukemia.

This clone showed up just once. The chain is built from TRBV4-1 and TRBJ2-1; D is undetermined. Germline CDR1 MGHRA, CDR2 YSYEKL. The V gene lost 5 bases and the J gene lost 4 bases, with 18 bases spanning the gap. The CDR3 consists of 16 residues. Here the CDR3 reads CASSGLADRVYNEQFF. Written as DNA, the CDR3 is TGCGCCAGCAGCGGGTTGGCGGACCGCGTATACAATGAGCAGTTCTTC.

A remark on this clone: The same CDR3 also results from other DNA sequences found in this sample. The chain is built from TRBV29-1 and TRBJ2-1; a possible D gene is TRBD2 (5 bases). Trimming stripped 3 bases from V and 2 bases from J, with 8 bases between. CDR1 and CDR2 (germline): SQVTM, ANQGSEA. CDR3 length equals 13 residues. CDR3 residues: CSVDRDPYNEQFF. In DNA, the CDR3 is TGCAGCGTTGATCGGGATCCCTACAATGAGCAGTTCTTC.

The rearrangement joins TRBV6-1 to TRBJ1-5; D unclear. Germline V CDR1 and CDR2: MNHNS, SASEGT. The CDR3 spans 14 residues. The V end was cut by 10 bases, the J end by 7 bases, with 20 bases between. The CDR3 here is CATSEGRTWQPQHF. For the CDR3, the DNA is TGTGCCACTTCGGAGGGTCGTACGTGGCAGCCCCAGCATTTT.

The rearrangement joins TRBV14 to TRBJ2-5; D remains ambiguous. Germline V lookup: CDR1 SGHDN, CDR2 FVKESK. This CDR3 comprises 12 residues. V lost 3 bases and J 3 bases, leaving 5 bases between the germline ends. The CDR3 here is CASSQLEETQYF. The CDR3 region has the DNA TGTGCCAGCAGCCAGCTAGAAGAGACCCAGTACTTC.

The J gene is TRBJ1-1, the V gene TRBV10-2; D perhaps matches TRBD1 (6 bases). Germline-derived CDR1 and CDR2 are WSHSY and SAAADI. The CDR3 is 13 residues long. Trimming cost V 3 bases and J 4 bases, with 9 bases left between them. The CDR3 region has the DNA TGCGCCAGCAGTGATTCAGGGGTCACTGAAGCTTTCTTT. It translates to CASSDSGVTEAFF.

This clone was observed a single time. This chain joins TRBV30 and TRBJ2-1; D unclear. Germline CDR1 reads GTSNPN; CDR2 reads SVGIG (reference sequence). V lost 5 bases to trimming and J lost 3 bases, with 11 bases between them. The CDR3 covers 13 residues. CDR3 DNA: TGTGCCTGGCAGGAATTTGTCTACAATGAGCAGTTCTTC. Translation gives CAWQEFVYNEQFF.

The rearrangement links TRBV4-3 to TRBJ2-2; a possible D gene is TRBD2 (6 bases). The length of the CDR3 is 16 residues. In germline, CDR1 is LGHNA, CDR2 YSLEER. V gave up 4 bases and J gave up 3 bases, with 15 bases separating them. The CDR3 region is CASSLGRTKYTGELFF. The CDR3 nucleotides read TGCGCCAGCAGCCTGGGGAGGACTAAATACACCGGGGAGCTGTTTTTT.

The CDR3 DNA reads TGTGCCATCAGCCTGACCACAGATACGCAGTATTTT. Translation: CAISLTTDTQYF. V is TRBV10-3 and J is TRBJ2-3; D call uncertain. This CDR3 contains 12 residues. Germline V gene data show CDR1 as ENHRY and CDR2 as SYGVKD. Trimming stripped 6 bases from V and 2 bases from J, with 6 bases between.

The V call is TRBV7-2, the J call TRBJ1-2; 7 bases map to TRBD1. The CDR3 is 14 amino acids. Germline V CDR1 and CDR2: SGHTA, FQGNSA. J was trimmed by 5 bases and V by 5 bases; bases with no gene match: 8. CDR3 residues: CASSQPGQAYGYTF. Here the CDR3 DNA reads TGTGCCAGCAGCCAACCAGGACAGGCTTATGGCTACACCTTC.

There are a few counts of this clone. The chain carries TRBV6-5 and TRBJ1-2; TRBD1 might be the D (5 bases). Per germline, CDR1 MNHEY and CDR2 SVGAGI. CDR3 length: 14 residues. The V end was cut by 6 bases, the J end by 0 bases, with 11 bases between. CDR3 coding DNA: TGTGCCAGCAGACGAACACAGGCTAACTATGGCTACACCTTC. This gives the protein CASRRTQANYGYTF.

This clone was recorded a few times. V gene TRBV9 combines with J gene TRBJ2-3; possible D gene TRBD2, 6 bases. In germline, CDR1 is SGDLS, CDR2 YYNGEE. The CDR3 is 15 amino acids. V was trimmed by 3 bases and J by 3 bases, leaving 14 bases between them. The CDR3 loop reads CASSATGVRTDTQYF. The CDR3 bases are TGTGCCAGCAGCGCCACGGGAGTTCGAACAGATACGCAGTATTTT.

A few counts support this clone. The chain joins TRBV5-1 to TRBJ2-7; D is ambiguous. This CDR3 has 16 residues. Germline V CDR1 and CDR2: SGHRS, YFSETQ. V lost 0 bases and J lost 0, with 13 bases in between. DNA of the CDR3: TGCGCCAGCAGCTTGGCCTCGGTAGGAAGCTCCTACGAGCAGTACTTC. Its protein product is CASSLASVGSSYEQYF.

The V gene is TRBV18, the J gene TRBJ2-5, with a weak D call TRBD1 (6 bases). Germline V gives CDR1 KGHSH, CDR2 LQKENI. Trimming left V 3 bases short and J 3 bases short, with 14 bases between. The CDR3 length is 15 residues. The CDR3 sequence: CASSPDRSTKETQYF. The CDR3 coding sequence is TGTGCCAGCTCACCCGACAGGTCCACTAAAGAGACCCAGTACTTC. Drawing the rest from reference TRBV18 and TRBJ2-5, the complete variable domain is NAGVMQNPRHLVRRRGQEARLRCSPMKGHSHVYWYRQLPEEGLKFMVYLQKENIIDESGMPKERFSAEFPKEGPSILRIQQVVRGDSAAYFCASSPDRSTKETQYFGPGTRLLVL.

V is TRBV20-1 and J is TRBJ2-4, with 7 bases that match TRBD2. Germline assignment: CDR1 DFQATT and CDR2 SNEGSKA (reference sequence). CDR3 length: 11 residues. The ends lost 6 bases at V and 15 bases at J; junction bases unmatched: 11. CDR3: CSAEVGTTMYF. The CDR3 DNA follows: TGCAGTGCCGAGGTTGGGACTACGATGTACTTC.

As DNA, the CDR3 is TGTGCCAGCAGTGAACGGGTCTCCTACGAGCAGTACTTC. This sequence encodes CASSERVSYEQYF. This chain connects TRBV25-1 to TRBJ2-7; no clear D gene. Trimming pared 2 bases from V and 0 bases from J, leaving 5 bases between. The CDR3 totals 13 residues. CDR1 and CDR2 from the germline V gene are MGHDK and SYGVNS.

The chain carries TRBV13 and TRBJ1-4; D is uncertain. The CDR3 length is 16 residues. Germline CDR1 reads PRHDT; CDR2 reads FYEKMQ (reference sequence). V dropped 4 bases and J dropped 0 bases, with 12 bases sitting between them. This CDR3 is CASSSRLEATNEKLFF. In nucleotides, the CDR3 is TGTGCCAGCAGCTCGAGGTTGGAAGCAACTAATGAAAAACTGTTTTTT.

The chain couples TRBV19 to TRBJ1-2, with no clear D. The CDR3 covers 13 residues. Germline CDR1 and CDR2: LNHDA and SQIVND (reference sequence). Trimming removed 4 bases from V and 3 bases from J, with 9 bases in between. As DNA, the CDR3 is TGTGCCAGTAGTACGCCGGGTTACTATGGCTACACCTTC. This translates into CASSTPGYYGYTF.

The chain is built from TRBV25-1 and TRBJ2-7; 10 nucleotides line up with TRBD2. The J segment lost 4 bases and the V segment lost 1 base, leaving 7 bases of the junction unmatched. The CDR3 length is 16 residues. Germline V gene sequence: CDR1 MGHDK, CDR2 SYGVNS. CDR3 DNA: TGTGCCAGCAGTGAATCTGGTAGCGGGGGGTCTTACGAGCAGTACTTC. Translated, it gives CASSESGSGGSYEQYF.

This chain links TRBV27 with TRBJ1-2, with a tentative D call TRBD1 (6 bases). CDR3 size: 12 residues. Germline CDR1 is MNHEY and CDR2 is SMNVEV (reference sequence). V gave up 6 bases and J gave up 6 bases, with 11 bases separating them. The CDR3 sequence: CASSNNRDGYTF. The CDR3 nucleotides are TGTGCCAGCAGCAATAACAGGGATGGCTACACCTTC.